This paragraph reports one T cell receptor (beta chain). The data belong to a study of technical replicates of blood from a few donors. This table comes from immunoSEQ multiplex PCR, and its TCRdb copy is limited to in-frame clones, with some not included. Of more than 65,000 clones in the sample, around 97% are singletons; the top ten hold 0.25% to 0.3%. Deletions cut 0 bases from V and 8 bases from J, with 13 bases between. Germline V gene lookup returns CDR1 LNHNV and CDR2 YYDKDF (reference sequence). The CDR3 loop spans 14 amino acids. The chain is built from TRBV15 and TRBJ1-2; D call uncertain. The source of this sequence is a human donor in good health. Source material: T cells isolated from PBMCs. The DNA of the CDR3 is TGTGCCACCAGCAGAGATAGCGGGGTACAGGGCTACACCTTC. Encoded protein: CATSRDSGVQGYTF.